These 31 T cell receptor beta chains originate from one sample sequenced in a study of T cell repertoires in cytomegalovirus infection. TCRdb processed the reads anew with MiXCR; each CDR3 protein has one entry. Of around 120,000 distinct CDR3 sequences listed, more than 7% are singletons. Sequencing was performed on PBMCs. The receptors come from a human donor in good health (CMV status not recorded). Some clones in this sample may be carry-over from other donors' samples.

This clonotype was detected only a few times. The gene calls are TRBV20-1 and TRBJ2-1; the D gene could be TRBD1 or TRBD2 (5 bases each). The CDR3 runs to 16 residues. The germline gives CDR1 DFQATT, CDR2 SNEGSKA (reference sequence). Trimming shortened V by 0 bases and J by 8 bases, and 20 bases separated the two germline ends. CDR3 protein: CSARDLGTLGTDEQFF. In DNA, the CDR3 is TGCAGTGCTAGAGATTTGGGGACCCTAGGAACGGATGAGCAGTTCTTC.

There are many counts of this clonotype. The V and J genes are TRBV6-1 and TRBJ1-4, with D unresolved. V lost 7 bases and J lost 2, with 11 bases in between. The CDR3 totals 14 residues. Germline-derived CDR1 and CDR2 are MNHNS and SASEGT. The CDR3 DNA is TGTGCCAGCATGTCTCTGGGGACTAATGAAAAACTGTTTTTT. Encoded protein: CASMSLGTNEKLFF.

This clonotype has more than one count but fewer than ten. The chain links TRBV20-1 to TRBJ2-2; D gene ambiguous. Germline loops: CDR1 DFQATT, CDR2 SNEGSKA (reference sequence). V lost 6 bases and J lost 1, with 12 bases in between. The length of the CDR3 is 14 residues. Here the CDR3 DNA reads TGCAGTGCGCTTGGGGATCGGAACACCGGGGAGCTGTTTTTT. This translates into CSALGDRNTGELFF.

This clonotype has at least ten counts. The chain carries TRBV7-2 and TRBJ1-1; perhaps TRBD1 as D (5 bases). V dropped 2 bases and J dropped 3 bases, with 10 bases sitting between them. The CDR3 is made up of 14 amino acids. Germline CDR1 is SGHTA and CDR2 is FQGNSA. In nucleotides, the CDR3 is TGTGCCAGCAGCTTACAGGGTACTGACACTGAAGCTTTCTTT. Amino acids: CASSLQGTDTEAFF.

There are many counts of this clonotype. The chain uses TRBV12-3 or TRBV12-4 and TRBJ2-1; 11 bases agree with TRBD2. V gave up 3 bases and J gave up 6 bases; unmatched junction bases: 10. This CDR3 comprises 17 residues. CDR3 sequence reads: CASSFTGLAAATNEQFF. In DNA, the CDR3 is TGTGCCAGCAGTTTTACGGGACTAGCGGCGGCCACCAATGAGCAGTTCTTC.

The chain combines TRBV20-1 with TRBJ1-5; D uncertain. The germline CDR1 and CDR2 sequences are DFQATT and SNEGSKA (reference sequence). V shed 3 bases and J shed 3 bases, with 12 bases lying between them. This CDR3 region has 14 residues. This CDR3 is CSARGGGNNQPQHF. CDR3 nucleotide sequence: TGCAGTGCTAGGGGAGGAGGGAACAATCAGCCCCAGCATTTT.

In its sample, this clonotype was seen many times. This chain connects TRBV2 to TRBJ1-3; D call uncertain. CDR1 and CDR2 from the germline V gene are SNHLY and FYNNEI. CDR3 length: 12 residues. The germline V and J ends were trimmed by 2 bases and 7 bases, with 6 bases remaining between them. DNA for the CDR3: TGTGCCAGCAGTGAATTGGGGAACACCATATATTTT. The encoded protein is CASSELGNTIYF.

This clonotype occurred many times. CDR3 loop: CSVELRTEYGYTF. As DNA, the CDR3 is TGCAGCGTTGAATTAAGGACAGAATATGGCTACACCTTC. The chain employs TRBV29-1 and TRBJ1-2; TRBD1 is a possible D gene (6 bases). The V gene's germline CDR1 is SQVTM and CDR2 ANQGSEA. V dropped 2 bases and J dropped 5 bases, with 12 bases sitting between them. The CDR3 is made up of 13 amino acids. Full variable domain (remainder filled in from reference TRBV29-1 and TRBJ1-2): SAVISQKPSRDICQRGTSLTIQCQVDSQVTMMFWYRQQPGQSLTLIATANQGSEATYESGFVIDKFPISRPNLTFSTLTVSNMSPEDSSIYLCSVELRTEYGYTFGSGTRLTVV.

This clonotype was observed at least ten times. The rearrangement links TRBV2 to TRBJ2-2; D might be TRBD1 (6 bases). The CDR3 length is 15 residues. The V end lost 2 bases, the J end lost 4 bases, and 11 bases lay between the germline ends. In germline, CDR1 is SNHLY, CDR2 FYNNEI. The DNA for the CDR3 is TGTGCCAGCAGTGAAATACAGGGCGGCACCGGGGAGCTGTTTTTT. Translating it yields CASSEIQGGTGELFF.

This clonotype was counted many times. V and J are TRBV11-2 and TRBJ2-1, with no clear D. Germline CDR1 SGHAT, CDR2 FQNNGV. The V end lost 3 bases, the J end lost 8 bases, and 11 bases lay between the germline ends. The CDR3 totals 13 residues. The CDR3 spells CASSLTGVYEQFF. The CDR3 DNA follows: TGTGCCAGCAGCTTGACTGGCGTGTATGAGCAGTTCTTC.

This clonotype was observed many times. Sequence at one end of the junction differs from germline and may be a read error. The CDR3 nucleotides read TGTGCCAGCAGCCTAACTAGCGGGGGGGCCGAGCAGTACTTC. It encodes CASSLTSGGAEQYF. The chain employs TRBV7-3 and TRBJ2-7; 13 nucleotides match TRBD2. Germline-derived CDR1 and CDR2 are SGHTA and FQGTGA. The CDR3 is made up of 14 amino acids.

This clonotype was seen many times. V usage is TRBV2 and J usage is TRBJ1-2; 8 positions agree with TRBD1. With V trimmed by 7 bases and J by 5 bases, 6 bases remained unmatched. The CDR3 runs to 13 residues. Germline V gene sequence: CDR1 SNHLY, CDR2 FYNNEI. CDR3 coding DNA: TGTGCCAGCAAAGGGGGACAGGATTATGGCTACACCTTC. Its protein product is CASKGGQDYGYTF.

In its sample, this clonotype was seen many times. The CDR3 region is CASSYRPGGSGSPLHF. The CDR3 nucleotides read TGTGCCAGCAGTTACCGACCCGGTGGAAGCGGTTCACCCCTCCACTTT. The chain joins TRBV6-5 to TRBJ1-6; the D is unclear. CDR1 is MNHEY and CDR2 is SVGAGI in the germline V gene. V was shortened by 2 bases and J by 9 bases, with 17 bases between the two germline ends. The CDR3 contains 16 residues.

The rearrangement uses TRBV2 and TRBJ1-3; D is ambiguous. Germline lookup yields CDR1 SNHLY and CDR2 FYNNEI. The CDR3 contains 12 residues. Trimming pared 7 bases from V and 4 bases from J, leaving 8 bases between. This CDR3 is CASMGAGNTIYF. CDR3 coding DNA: TGTGCCAGCATGGGAGCCGGAAACACCATATATTTT. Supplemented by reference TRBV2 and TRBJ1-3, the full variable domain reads EPEVTQTPSHQVTQMGQEVILRCVPISNHLYFYWYRQILGQKVEFLVSFYNNEISEKSEIFDDQFSVERPDGSNFTLKIRSTKLEDSAMYFCASMGAGNTIYFGEGSWLTVV.

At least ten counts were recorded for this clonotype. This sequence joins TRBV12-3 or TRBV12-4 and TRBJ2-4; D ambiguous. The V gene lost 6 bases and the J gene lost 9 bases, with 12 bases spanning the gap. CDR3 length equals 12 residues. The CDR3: CASRTHRSIQYF. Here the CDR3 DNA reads TGTGCCAGCAGGACCCATAGGAGCATTCAGTACTTC.

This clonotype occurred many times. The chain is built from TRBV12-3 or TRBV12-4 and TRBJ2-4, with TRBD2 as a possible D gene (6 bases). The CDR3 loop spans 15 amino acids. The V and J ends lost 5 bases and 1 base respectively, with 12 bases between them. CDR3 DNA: TGTGCCAGCAGTCGGGACTTCGGGGCCAAAAACATTCAGTACTTC. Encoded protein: CASSRDFGAKNIQYF.

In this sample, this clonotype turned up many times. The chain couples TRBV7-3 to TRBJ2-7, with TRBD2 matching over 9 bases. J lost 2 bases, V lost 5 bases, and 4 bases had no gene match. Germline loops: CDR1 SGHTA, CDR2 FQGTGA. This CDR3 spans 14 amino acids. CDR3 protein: CASSPQRGAYEQYF. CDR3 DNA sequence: TGTGCCAGCAGCCCCCAGCGGGGGGCCTACGAGCAGTACTTC.

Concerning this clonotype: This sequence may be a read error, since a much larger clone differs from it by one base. CDR3 DNA: TGTGCCAGCAGTTTCTTCAGCCCGAACACTGAAGCTTTCTTT. Translated: CASSFFSPNTEAFF. This chain joins TRBV12-3 or TRBV12-4 and TRBJ1-1; D ambiguous. Trimming took 3 bases from V and 1 from J, leaving 9 bases between them. This CDR3 is built from 14 residues.

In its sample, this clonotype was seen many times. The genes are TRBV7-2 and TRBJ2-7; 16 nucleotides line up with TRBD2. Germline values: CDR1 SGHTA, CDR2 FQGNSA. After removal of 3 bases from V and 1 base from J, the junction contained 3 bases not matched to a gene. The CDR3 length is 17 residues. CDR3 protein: CASSLGGLAGGSYEQYF. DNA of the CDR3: TGTGCCAGCAGCTTGGGGGGACTAGCGGGGGGGTCCTACGAGCAGTACTTC.

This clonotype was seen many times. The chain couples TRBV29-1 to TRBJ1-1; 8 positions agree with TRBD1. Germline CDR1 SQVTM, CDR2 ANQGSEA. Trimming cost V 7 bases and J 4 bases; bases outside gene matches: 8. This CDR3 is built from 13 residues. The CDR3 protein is CSDLTGESTEAFF. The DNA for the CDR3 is TGCAGCGATCTGACAGGGGAGAGCACTGAAGCTTTCTTT.

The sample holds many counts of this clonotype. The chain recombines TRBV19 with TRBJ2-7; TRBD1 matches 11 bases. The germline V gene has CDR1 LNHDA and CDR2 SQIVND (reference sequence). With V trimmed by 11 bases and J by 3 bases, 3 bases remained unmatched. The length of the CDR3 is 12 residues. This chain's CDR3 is CASGTGGYEQYF. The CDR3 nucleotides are TGTGCCTCTGGGACAGGGGGCTACGAGCAGTACTTC.

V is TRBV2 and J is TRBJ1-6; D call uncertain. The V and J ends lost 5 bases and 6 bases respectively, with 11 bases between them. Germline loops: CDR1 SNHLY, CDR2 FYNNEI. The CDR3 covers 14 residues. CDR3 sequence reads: CASSQNSANSPLHF. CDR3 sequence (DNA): TGTGCCAGCAGTCAAAACAGTGCTAATTCACCCCTCCACTTT.

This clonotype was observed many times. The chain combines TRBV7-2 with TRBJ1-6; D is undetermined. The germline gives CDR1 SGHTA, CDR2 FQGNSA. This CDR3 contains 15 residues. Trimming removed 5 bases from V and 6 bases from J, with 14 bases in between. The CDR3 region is CASSPPTGSNSPLHF. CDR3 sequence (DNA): TGTGCCAGCAGCCCGCCTACGGGAAGTAATTCACCCCTCCACTTT.

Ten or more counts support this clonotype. CDR3 coding DNA: TGTGCCAGTAGTATGGGGGTCACGCAGTATTTT. Translation: CASSMGVTQYF. The chain is built from TRBV19 and TRBJ2-3, with D tentatively TRBD1 or TRBD2 (5 bases each). Trimming removed 3 bases at V and 9 bases at J, with 7 bases between. Germline CDR1 reads LNHDA; CDR2 reads SQIVND (reference sequence). The CDR3 extends over 11 amino acids.

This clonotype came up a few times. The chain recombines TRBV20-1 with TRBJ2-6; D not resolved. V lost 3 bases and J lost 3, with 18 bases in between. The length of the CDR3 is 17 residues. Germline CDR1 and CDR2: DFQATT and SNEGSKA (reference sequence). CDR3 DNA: TGCAGTGCTAGTGACCCCGAGCTGGGCGGTGGGGCCAACGTCCTGACTTTC. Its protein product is CSASDPELGGGANVLTF.

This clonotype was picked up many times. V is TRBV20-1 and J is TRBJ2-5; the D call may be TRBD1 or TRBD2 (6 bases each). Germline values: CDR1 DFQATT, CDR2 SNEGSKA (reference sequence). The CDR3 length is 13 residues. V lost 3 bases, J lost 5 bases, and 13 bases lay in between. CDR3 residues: CSASPGGGETQYF. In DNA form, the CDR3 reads TGCAGTGCTAGCCCCGGGGGCGGGGAGACCCAGTACTTC.

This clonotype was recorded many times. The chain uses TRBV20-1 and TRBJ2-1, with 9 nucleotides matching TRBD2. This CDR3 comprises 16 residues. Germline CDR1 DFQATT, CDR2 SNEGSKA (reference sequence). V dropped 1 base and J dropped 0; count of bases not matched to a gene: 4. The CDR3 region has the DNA TGCAGTGCTAGAGTAGCGGGGGTGAGCTCCTACAATGAGCAGTTCTTC. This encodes CSARVAGVSSYNEQFF.

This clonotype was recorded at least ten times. CDR3 nucleotides: TGTGCCAGCAGTGAGGGGGGGGCCCCAAATGAGCAGTTCTTC. Protein product: CASSEGGAPNEQFF. The chain couples TRBV2 to TRBJ2-1, with D maybe TRBD2 (7 bases). The CDR3 is made up of 14 amino acids. Trimming left V 3 bases short and J 7 bases short, with 13 bases between. Germline V CDR1 and CDR2: SNHLY, FYNNEI. Looking up the rest from reference TRBV2 and TRBJ2-1 gives the full variable domain: EPEVTQTPSHQVTQMGQEVILRCVPISNHLYFYWYRQILGQKVEFLVSFYNNEISEKSEIFDDQFSVERPDGSNFTLKIRSTKLEDSAMYFCASSEGGAPNEQFFGPGTRLTVL.

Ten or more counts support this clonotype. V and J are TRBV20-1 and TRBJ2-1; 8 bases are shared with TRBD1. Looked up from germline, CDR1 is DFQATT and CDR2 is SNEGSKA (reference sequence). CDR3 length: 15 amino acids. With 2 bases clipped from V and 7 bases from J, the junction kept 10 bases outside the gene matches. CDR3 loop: CSARNTGGRSNEQFF. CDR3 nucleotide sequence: TGCAGTGCTAGAAATACAGGGGGTCGGTCAAATGAGCAGTTCTTC.

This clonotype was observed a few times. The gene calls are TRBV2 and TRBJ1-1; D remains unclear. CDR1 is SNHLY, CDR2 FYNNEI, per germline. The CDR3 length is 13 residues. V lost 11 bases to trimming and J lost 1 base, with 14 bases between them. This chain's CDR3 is CAYAAVSNTEAFF. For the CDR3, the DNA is TGTGCCTACGCAGCCGTGTCGAACACTGAAGCTTTCTTT.

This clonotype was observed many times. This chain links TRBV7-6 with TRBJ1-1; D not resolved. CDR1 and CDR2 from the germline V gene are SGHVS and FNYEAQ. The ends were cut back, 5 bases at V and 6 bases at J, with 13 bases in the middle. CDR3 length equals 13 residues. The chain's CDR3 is CASSLGPQAEAFF. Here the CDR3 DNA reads TGTGCCAGCAGCCTCGGGCCCCAGGCTGAAGCTTTCTTT.